The 26 T cell receptor beta chains in this list originate from one sample, sequenced in a study of T cells in Graves' hyperthyroidism and ophthalmopathy. Amplified regions were TCR beta CDR3 sequences from RNA transcripts. During a first-round RT-PCR of the TCR CDR3, the HTBI primer set was used. TCRdb reanalysed the multiplex PCR reads using MiXCR and keeps one entry per CDR3 protein. In the table there are around 400,000 distinct CDR3 sequences, roughly 15% of which are singletons. Specimen: blood. The receptor set was obtained from a woman aged 55 to 70 with Graves' ophthalmopathy.

This clonotype came up many times. The chain combines TRBV2 with TRBJ1-4; D perhaps matches TRBD1 (5 bases). The germline CDR1 and CDR2 sequences are SNHLY and FYNNEI. V shed 6 bases and J shed 9 bases, with 17 bases lying between them. There are 14 residues in the CDR3. This CDR3 is CASSETGALKKLFF. CDR3 coding DNA: TGTGCCAGCAGCGAGACCGGGGCCTTGAAAAAACTGTTTTTT.

This chain joins TRBV7-9 and TRBJ2-1, with a possible D match to TRBD2 (5 bases). Per germline, CDR1 SEHNR and CDR2 FQNEAQ (reference sequence). The CDR3 has 15 residues. V shed 3 bases and J shed 3 bases, with 12 bases lying between them. The CDR3, as DNA: TGTGCCAGCAGCTTCCTATCTGGAGGCTACAATGAGCAGTTCTTC. Residues: CASSFLSGGYNEQFF.

This clonotype was seen ten or more times. This rearrangement joins TRBV12-3 or TRBV12-4 to TRBJ1-5, with a weak D call TRBD1 (5 bases). V dropped 3 bases and J dropped 3 bases, with 9 bases sitting between them. The CDR3 extends over 14 amino acids. The CDR3 sequence is CASSLGRPNQPQHF. For the CDR3, the DNA is TGTGCCAGCAGTTTGGGGCGGCCCAATCAGCCCCAGCATTTT.

At least ten counts were recorded for this clonotype. The chain links TRBV12-3 or TRBV12-4 to TRBJ2-3; D is uncertain. CDR3 length equals 15 residues. Trimming removed 10 bases at V and 2 bases at J, with 19 bases between. In nucleotides, the CDR3 is TGTGCCATCACTACAACTGAGAGTCACACAGATACGCAGTATTTT. Amino acids: CAITTTESHTDTQYF.

This clonotype was detected many times. The gene calls are TRBV7-3 and TRBJ2-7, with a weak D call TRBD2 (6 bases). CDR1 is SGHTA, CDR2 FQGTGA, per germline. This CDR3 is built from 15 residues. Trimming left V 5 bases short and J 1 base short, with 15 bases between. The CDR3 DNA follows: TGTGCCAGCAGCACGACCGGGACTTCTTCCTACGAGCAGTACTTC. This gives the protein CASSTTGTSSYEQYF.

This clonotype was counted ten times or more. The chain is built from TRBV7-9 and TRBJ1-5; D is possibly TRBD1 (5 bases). V shed 4 bases and J shed 2 bases, with 9 bases lying between them. Germline V gene lookup returns CDR1 SEHNR and CDR2 FQNEAQ (reference sequence). This CDR3 is 14 amino acids long. CDR3 DNA sequence: TGTGCCAGCAGCTCAGGGTTGGGCAATCAGCCCCAGCATTTT. Residues: CASSSGLGNQPQHF.

In this sample, this clonotype turned up a few times. The rearrangement uses TRBV7-9 and TRBJ2-3, with 10 bases fitting TRBD2. In germline, CDR1 is SEHNR, CDR2 FQNEAQ (reference sequence). The junction had 7 bases not matched to a gene; V was cut back by 2 bases and J by 5 bases. CDR3 size: 16 residues. The chain's CDR3 is CASSLSGRAWEDTQYF. The CDR3 DNA reads as TGTGCCAGCAGCTTAAGCGGGAGGGCCTGGGAAGATACGCAGTATTTT.

This clonotype has a handful of counts. This chain uses TRBV30 with TRBJ1-5, with 7 bases identical to TRBD1. The CDR3 has 13 residues. Germline values: CDR1 GTSNPN, CDR2 SVGIG (reference sequence). V lost 3 bases to trimming and J lost 3 bases; unmatched junction nucleotides: 2. Here the CDR3 reads CAWRGQNNQPQHF. The DNA for the CDR3 is TGTGCCTGGAGGGGACAGAACAATCAGCCCCAGCATTTT.

This clonotype has just a few counts. The chain uses TRBV19 and TRBJ1-1; 8 nucleotides line up with TRBD1. The ends lost 4 bases at V and 11 bases at J; junction bases unmatched: 15. Germline V CDR1 and CDR2: LNHDA, SQIVND (reference sequence). The CDR3 sequence is 15 residues long. This CDR3 is CASSTSGGPSDRAFF. CDR3 bases: TGTGCCAGTAGTACCTCAGGGGGCCCGTCTGATCGCGCTTTCTTT.

This clonotype has at least ten counts. The V gene is TRBV12-3 or TRBV12-4, the J gene TRBJ1-1; 7 bases are shared with TRBD1. The CDR3 extends over 15 amino acids. The V gene end was trimmed by 6 bases and the J gene end by 1 base; junction bases not matched to a gene: 8. For the CDR3, the DNA is TGTGCCAGCAGCCCCCGACAGGGCCGGAACACTGAAGCTTTCTTT. Its protein product is CASSPRQGRNTEAFF.

In its sample, this clonotype was seen a few times. The V and J genes are TRBV5-1 and TRBJ2-2; 9 positions match TRBD1. Unmatched junction bases numbered 5, after V lost 4 bases and J lost 4 bases. Germline V gene sequence: CDR1 SGHRS, CDR2 YFSETQ. The CDR3 runs 15 residues. The CDR3 coding sequence is TGCGCCAGCAGCAAAACAGGGGGCAGCACCGGGGAGCTGTTTTTT. The encoded protein is CASSKTGGSTGELFF. Complete variable domain (other parts from reference TRBV5-1 and TRBJ2-2): KAGVTQTPRYLIKTRGQQVTLSCSPISGHRSVSWYQQTPGQGLQFLFEYFSETQRNKGNFPGRFSGRQFSNSRSEMNVSTLELGDSALYLCASSKTGGSTGELFFGEGSRLTVL.

The J gene is TRBJ2-2, the V gene TRBV19; D is ambiguous. The V gene's germline CDR1 is LNHDA and CDR2 SQIVND (reference sequence). V was clipped by 0 bases and J by 7 bases, with 6 bases between them. This CDR3 contains 13 residues. In DNA, the CDR3 is TGTGCCAGTAGTATAGAACCGGGCGGGGAGCTGTTTTTT. Protein sequence: CASSIEPGGELFF.

This clonotype has a handful of counts. The chain couples TRBV18 to TRBJ2-5; no definite D call. The V gene's germline CDR1 is KGHSH and CDR2 LQKENI. V gave up 2 bases and J gave up 2 bases, with 12 bases separating them. There are 15 residues in the CDR3. CDR3 amino acids: CASSPGFPLQETQYF. CDR3 bases: TGTGCCAGCTCACCAGGGTTTCCCCTACAAGAGACCCAGTACTTC.

This clonotype was seen a handful of times. The gene calls are TRBV6-2 or TRBV6-3 and TRBJ2-7; the D call may be TRBD1 or TRBD2 (5 bases each). CDR3 length: 12 amino acids. Germline CDR1 is MNHEY and CDR2 is SVGEGT. V was pared by 10 bases and J by 2 bases, with 12 bases between. Here the CDR3 reads CATREGPYEQYF. The CDR3 bases are TGTGCCACCCGAGAGGGACCCTACGAGCAGTACTTC.

This clonotype occurred many times. V is TRBV28 and J is TRBJ2-3; 8 bases agree with TRBD2. Germline V gene lookup returns CDR1 MDHEN and CDR2 SYDVKM. V was clipped by 6 bases and J by 4 bases; unmatched bases: 3. This CDR3 is 13 amino acids long. CDR3 DNA: TGTGCCAGCAGGGGACTAGTTCCAGATACGCAGTATTTT. As protein: CASRGLVPDTQYF.

The gene calls are TRBV12-3 or TRBV12-4 and TRBJ1-2, with 7 bases identical to TRBD1. V trimming: 0 bases; J trimming: 3 bases; junction bases outside the gene matches: 1. This CDR3 is built from 14 residues. For the CDR3, the DNA is TGTGCCAGCAGTTTAGCCGACAGGGACTATGGCTACACCTTC. Its translation: CASSLADRDYGYTF.

In the case of this clonotype: A single base separates this from a much larger clone, so it may be a read error. V is TRBV18 and J is TRBJ2-3; the D is unclear. The CDR3 runs to 14 residues. Germline V lookup: CDR1 KGHSH, CDR2 LQKENI. The CDR3 is CTSSLQRAADTQYF. The CDR3 DNA reads TGTACCAGCTCGTTACAAAGGGCCGCGGATACGCAGTATTTT.

This clonotype came up a few times. The CDR3 here is CASSFALAGVVGELFF. CDR3 in DNA: TGTGCCAGCAGTTTCGCACTAGCGGGAGTTGTAGGGGAGCTGTTTTTT. This chain uses TRBV28 with TRBJ2-2; 11 bases are a match to TRBD2. V gave up 3 bases and J gave up 8 bases; unmatched junction bases: 8. Germline loops: CDR1 MDHEN, CDR2 SYDVKM. The CDR3 totals 16 residues.

This clonotype was seen more than once but under ten times. The chain uses TRBV2 and TRBJ2-1; 9 nucleotides match TRBD2. The length of the CDR3 is 17 residues. Germline V gene lookup returns CDR1 SNHLY and CDR2 FYNNEI. Losses at the gene ends were 7 bases for V and 2 bases for J; bases not matched to a gene: 12. In nucleotides, the CDR3 is TGTGCCAGCATGCGGGAGGGCCTTTTCTACCCCTACAATGAGCAGTTCTTC. This translates into CASMREGLFYPYNEQFF.

This clonotype showed up many times. J is TRBJ2-7 and V is TRBV2, with 10 nucleotides matching TRBD2. J gave up 2 bases and V 7 bases, and 5 bases lay outside the gene matches. Germline V gene sequence: CDR1 SNHLY, CDR2 FYNNEI. This CDR3 has 14 amino acids. DNA for the CDR3: TGTGCCAGCAAACTAGCGGGACCCCCCTACGAGCAGTACTTC. This sequence encodes CASKLAGPPYEQYF.

This clonotype was observed at least ten times. The chain joins TRBV9 to TRBJ2-3; tentative D call: TRBD2 (5 bases). The CDR3 sequence is 12 residues long. Germline V gene data show CDR1 as SGDLS and CDR2 as YYNGEE. Trimming removed 2 bases at V and 5 bases at J, with 6 bases between. This CDR3 is CASSVEGDTQYF. For the CDR3, the DNA is TGTGCCAGCAGCGTTGAGGGAGATACGCAGTATTTT.

The sample holds many counts of this clonotype. The gene calls are TRBV12-3 or TRBV12-4 and TRBJ1-5; D gene ambiguous. V shed 6 bases and J shed 6 bases, with 9 bases lying between them. The CDR3 has 12 amino acids. The CDR3 sequence is CASSQDIQPQHF. The CDR3, as DNA: TGTGCCAGCAGCCAAGACATTCAGCCCCAGCATTTT.

This clonotype was counted ten times or more. V and J are TRBV7-3 and TRBJ2-3; D may be TRBD1 or TRBD2 (5 bases each). The CDR3 has 14 amino acids. The ends were cut back, 5 bases at V and 4 bases at J, with 13 bases in the middle. Germline-derived CDR1 and CDR2 are SGHTA and FQGTGA. The CDR3 DNA reads as TGTGCCAGCAGCCAGGAGAGGGGCCCAGATACGCAGTATTTT. Translating it yields CASSQERGPDTQYF. The full variable domain, completed using reference TRBV7-3 and TRBJ2-3, is GAGVSQTPSNKVTEKGKYVELRCDPISGHTALYWYRQSLGQGPEFLIYFQGTGAADDSGLPNDRFFAVRPEGSVSTLKIQRTERGDSAVYLCASSQERGPDTQYFGPGTRLTVL.

In the case of this clonotype: A much larger clone differs from this one at a single base, so this may be a read error. The gene calls are TRBV28 and TRBJ2-3; TRBD2 agrees at 12 bases. Per the germline V gene, CDR1 is MDHEN and CDR2 is SYDVKM. This CDR3 has 16 amino acids. CDR3 nucleotide sequence: TGTGCCGGCAGTTTCTCGACTAGCGGGAGAGGTGATACGCAGTATTTT. It translates to CAGSFSTSGRGDTQYF.

A word on this clonotype: With a much larger clone just one base away, this may be a read error. The chain carries TRBV2 and TRBJ1-4; 7 nucleotides agree with TRBD1. From germline, CDR1 is SNHLY and CDR2 FYNNEI. This CDR3 has 14 residues. This CDR3 reads CAGKGQKLGENLFF. The CDR3 DNA is TGTGCCGGGAAGGGACAGAAACTAGGGGAAAACCTGTTTTTT. The whole variable domain, filled in from reference TRBV2 and TRBJ1-4, reads EPEVTQTPSHQVTQMGQEVILRCVPISNHLYFYWYRQILGQKVEFLVSFYNNEISEKSEIFDDQFSVERPDGSNFTLKIRSTKLEDSAMYFCAGKGQKLGENLFFGSGTQLSVL.

The J gene is TRBJ2-3, the V gene TRBV3-1, with 9 bases that match TRBD1. The V gene end was trimmed by 1 base and the J gene end by 3 bases; junction bases not matched to a gene: 2. The V gene's germline CDR1 is LGHDT and CDR2 YNNKEL (reference sequence). There are 15 residues in the CDR3. CDR3 coding DNA: TGTGCCAGCAGCCAAGTGGGGACAGGGACAGATACGCAGTATTTT. It is translated as CASSQVGTGTDTQYF.